Listed here are 17 T cell receptor beta chains from one sample, sequenced in a study of blood T cells in healthy people across ages (dated by TCRdb to 2015 to 2017). Library method: 5' RACE. The sequencer listed for this sample is Illumina HiSeq 2500. The second PCR ran for roughly 7 to 11 cycles and used a J-beta primer mix along with a sample-barcoded 5' primer. TCRdb reworked the public reads: Q25 trimming with fastp, MiXCR clone assembly, productive beta chains retained. All rows with the same CDR3 protein become a single entry with the most common DNA and genes. A total of about 620,000 distinct CDR3 sequences appear in this sample, approximately 21% of them only once. The ten biggest clones cover under 4% of the sample. The sample comprised blood. The origin of the receptors is a man between 65 and 85 years old in good health.

V is TRBV11-1 and J is TRBJ1-2; D is perhaps TRBD1 (6 bases). The CDR3 loop spans 15 amino acids. CDR1 and CDR2 from the germline V gene are SGHAT and FQDESV (reference sequence). Trimming removed 2 bases from V and 6 bases from J, with 16 bases in between. In DNA form, the CDR3 reads TGTGCCAGCAGCTTACGCGGACAGACCCCCAATGGCTACACCTTC. This sequence encodes CASSLRGQTPNGYTF.

V and J are TRBV5-1 and TRBJ2-7; the D is unclear. Trimming cost V 3 bases and J 2 bases, with 6 bases left between them. This CDR3 has 12 amino acids. In germline, CDR1 is SGHRS, CDR2 YFSETQ. This CDR3 is CASSSPAYEQYF. In nucleotides, the CDR3 is TGCGCCAGCAGCTCCCCTGCCTACGAGCAGTACTTC.

This clonotype was seen at least ten times. This chain joins TRBV29-1 and TRBJ2-5; D remains unclear. The J call is uncertain, as TRBJ2-1 better fits the DNA end. The CDR3 contains 14 residues. Germline V gene data show CDR1 as SQVTM and CDR2 as ANQGSEA. CDR3 DNA sequence: TGCAGCGTTGAGGTGCCAGCGAACTACAATGAGCAGTTCTTC. Translated, it gives CSVEVPANYNEQFF.

Only a few counts were recorded for this clonotype. The chain is built from TRBV14 and TRBJ2-1, with a tentative D call TRBD2 (5 bases). CDR3 length: 15 amino acids. V gave up 1 base and J gave up 6 bases, with 13 bases separating them. Germline values: CDR1 SGHDN, CDR2 FVKESK. CDR3 bases: TGTGCCAGCAGCCAAGCGTCGGGATCAGGCAATGAGCAGTTCTTC. Translating gives CASSQASGSGNEQFF.

The CDR3 bases are TGTGCCAGCAGCTTAGGAGCTAGCGGAATAGATACGCAGTATTTT. Amino acids: CASSLGASGIDTQYF. This chain connects TRBV7-8 to TRBJ2-3, with 7 bases identical to TRBD2. The CDR3 has 15 amino acids. V shed 1 base, J shed 5 bases, and the junction held 6 bases outside the gene matches. Germline values: CDR1 SGHVS, CDR2 FQNEAQ.

This clonotype appeared a few times. The chain joins TRBV10-3 to TRBJ2-3; D gene uncertain. Germline CDR1 ENHRY, CDR2 SYGVKD. Deletions cut 6 bases from V and 2 bases from J, with 24 bases between. The CDR3 has 18 amino acids. CDR3 in amino acids: CAISPAYERKPPTDTQYF. The CDR3 DNA reads TGTGCCATCAGCCCGGCGTATGAGCGCAAGCCCCCCACAGATACGCAGTATTTT.

This clonotype appeared a few times. J is TRBJ2-5 and V is TRBV6-2 or TRBV6-3, with D perhaps TRBD1 (5 bases). V lost 6 bases and J lost 2, with 10 bases in between. CDR3 length equals 13 residues. Germline V gene sequence: CDR1 MNHEY, CDR2 SVGEGT. CDR3 DNA sequence: TGTGCCAGCAGAGGACACTCTCAAGAGACCCAGTACTTC. Amino acids: CASRGHSQETQYF.

There are a few counts of this clonotype. The chain links TRBV28 to TRBJ2-5; D uncertain. The J call is uncertain, as TRBJ2-7 better fits the DNA end. Germline CDR1 MDHEN, CDR2 SYDVKM. The CDR3 runs to 12 residues. The CDR3 DNA reads as TGTGCCAGCAGTAAAACATACTACGAGCAGTACTTC. Amino acid sequence: CASSKTYYEQYF.

This clonotype appeared a single time. This may be a read error, as it is one base from a much larger clone. The rearrangement links TRBV27 to TRBJ2-3, with D unclear. V lost 3 bases and J lost 0, with 4 bases in between. The CDR3 is 13 amino acids. The germline gives CDR1 MNHEY, CDR2 SMNVEV (reference sequence). The CDR3 loop reads CASSFVSTDTQYF. CDR3 sequence (DNA): TGTGCCAGCAGTTTTGTGAGCACAGATACGCAGTATTTT.

The V and J genes are TRBV20-1 and TRBJ2-7; 7 bases are a match to TRBD2. CDR1 and CDR2 from the germline V gene are DFQATT and SNEGSKA (reference sequence). This CDR3 is built from 17 residues. V lost 5 bases to trimming and J lost 2 bases; unmatched junction nucleotides: 18. This CDR3 is CSAGRIQGGSQAYEQYF. The DNA for the CDR3 is TGCAGTGCTGGGCGGATCCAGGGAGGGTCACAGGCCTACGAGCAGTACTTC.

This clonotype has just a few counts. The chain recombines TRBV12-3 or TRBV12-4 with TRBJ1-2; D unclear. The CDR3 totals 14 residues. V lost 1 base to trimming and J lost 6 bases, with 12 bases between them. CDR3 region: CASSLVQGLNGYTF. The CDR3 DNA sequence: TGTGCCAGCAGTTTAGTCCAAGGGTTGAATGGCTACACCTTC.

In this sample, this clonotype turned up a few times. The V and J genes are TRBV5-1 and TRBJ1-1; weak D call: TRBD1 (5 bases). The CDR3 runs 15 residues. The V gene's germline CDR1 is SGHRS and CDR2 YFSETQ. The V end was cut by 3 bases, the J end by 0 bases, with 12 bases between. Here the CDR3 DNA reads TGCGCCAGCAGCTCGCAGGGTACAATGAACACTGAAGCTTTCTTT. Encoded protein: CASSSQGTMNTEAFF.

The chain carries TRBV13 and TRBJ2-5, with 8 positions matching TRBD1. The J call may be mistaken, given a closer DNA end match to TRBJ2-1. Germline values: CDR1 PRHDT, CDR2 FYEKMQ (reference sequence). CDR3 length: 16 amino acids. CDR3 in DNA: TGTGCCAGCAGCCCTCCCAAGGGACAGGAATACAATGAGCAGTTCTTC. This encodes CASSPPKGQEYNEQFF.

There are many counts of this clonotype. V gene TRBV7-2 combines with J gene TRBJ2-7; tentatively, D is TRBD1 (6 bases). This CDR3 contains 13 residues. Germline CDR1 and CDR2: SGHTA and FQGNSA. Trimming took 5 bases from V and 3 from J, leaving 11 bases between them. Here the CDR3 DNA reads TGTGCCAGCAGCAGTACAGGGAACTACGAGCAGTACTTC. Encoded protein: CASSSTGNYEQYF.

This clonotype turned up a few times. V gene TRBV5-1 combines with J gene TRBJ1-1; TRBD1 matches 9 bases. CDR1 and CDR2 (germline): SGHRS, YFSETQ. This CDR3 contains 14 residues. After removal of 3 bases from V and 7 bases from J, the junction contained 7 bases not matched to a gene. The CDR3 nucleotides read TGCGCCAGCAGCTCGACAGGGGGTGCGGTTGAAGCTTTCTTT. The encoded protein is CASSSTGGAVEAFF.

This clonotype has only a few counts. This chain uses TRBV4-1 with TRBJ1-5; the match to TRBD1 covers 8 bases. The junction had 5 bases not matched to a gene; V was cut back by 4 bases and J by 0 bases. The germline gives CDR1 MGHRA, CDR2 YSYEKL. This CDR3 contains 16 residues. CDR3 protein: CASSRAGQGSNQPQHF. Here the CDR3 DNA reads TGCGCCAGCAGCCGAGCAGGACAGGGTAGCAATCAGCCCCAGCATTTT.

The chain combines TRBV7-2 with TRBJ2-5; 8 bases map to TRBD2. Judging by the DNA end, TRBJ2-7 fits better; the J call may be wrong. Germline CDR1 reads SGHTA; CDR2 reads FQGNSA. The CDR3 runs 14 residues. Here the CDR3 DNA reads TGTGCCAGCAGCTACACTAGCGGAACCTACGAGCAGTACTTC. Protein sequence: CASSYTSGTYEQYF.